This entry lists 16 T cell receptor beta chains sequenced from one sample in a study of radiotherapy plus CTLA-4 blockade in lung cancer. The method was immunoSEQ multiplex PCR; TCRdb's version includes in-frame clones alone and lacks a portion of them. The sample consists of some 78,000 clones, about 86% of them appearing once. Source: peripheral blood, taken from a patient treated with radiotherapy plus ipilimumab. All receptors derive from a human donor with non-small cell lung cancer who had a partial response to radiotherapy plus ipilimumab.

The V gene is TRBV15, the J gene TRBJ1-2, with unresolved D. Germline CDR1 is LNHNV and CDR2 is YYDKDF (reference sequence). Trimming removed 3 bases at V and 5 bases at J, with 16 bases between. CDR3 length: 15 amino acids. CDR3 loop: CATSSQQRITYGYTF. CDR3 bases: TGTGCCACCAGCAGCCAACAACGAATCACGTATGGCTACACCTTC.

V and J are TRBV5-1 and TRBJ2-6; D uncertain. Germline V CDR1 and CDR2: SGHRS, YFSETQ. V gave up 0 bases and J gave up 0 bases, with 7 bases separating them. The CDR3 runs 16 residues. This CDR3 is CASSLDSRSGANVLTF. CDR3 nucleotide sequence: TGCGCCAGCAGCTTGGACAGCCGCTCTGGGGCCAACGTCCTGACTTTC.

This sequence joins TRBV18 and TRBJ2-3, with 7 bases aligning to TRBD2. Trimming took 3 bases from V and 0 from J; bases not matched to a gene: 6. The length of the CDR3 is 16 residues. Per the germline V gene, CDR1 is KGHSH and CDR2 is LQKENI. This CDR3 is CASSPSSGASTDTQYF. In DNA, the CDR3 is TGTGCCAGCTCACCGTCTAGCGGTGCTAGCACAGATACGCAGTATTTT.

The genes are TRBV5-4 and TRBJ2-7, with 7 bases matching TRBD2. CDR1 is SGHNT, CDR2 YYREEE, per germline (reference sequence). The V and J ends lost 3 bases and 7 bases, in that order; junction bases with no gene match: 4. The CDR3 covers 12 residues. The CDR3 coding sequence is TGTGCCAGCAGCTCCCCTAGCGGAGAGCAGTACTTC. This encodes CASSSPSGEQYF.

CDR3 nucleotide sequence: TGTGCCAGCTCACCTAGCGGGGGGCGCGGCACTGAAGCTTTCTTT. Its protein product is CASSPSGGRGTEAFF. The chain combines TRBV18 with TRBJ1-1; D may be TRBD1 (6 bases). Germline V gene lookup returns CDR1 KGHSH and CDR2 LQKENI. Trimming cost V 3 bases and J 4 bases, with 15 bases left between them. This CDR3 is built from 15 residues.

This clone is a singleton in its sample. The V call is TRBV7-9, the J call TRBJ1-4, with TRBD1 identical over 7 bases. Germline trimming cut 5 bases from V and 3 bases from J; bases unmatched to any gene: 6. The CDR3 runs to 15 residues. Germline loops: CDR1 SEHNR, CDR2 FQNEAQ (reference sequence). Here the CDR3 DNA reads TGTGCCAGCAGCGTGACGGGGACAGCTAATGAAAAACTGTTTTTT. Its protein is CASSVTGTANEKLFF.

This clone was picked up one time. The chain employs TRBV30 and TRBJ2-3, with 8 bases that match TRBD2. Trimming removed 2 bases from V and 2 bases from J; junction bases left unmatched: 3. The CDR3 runs to 14 residues. In germline, CDR1 is GTSNPN, CDR2 SVGIG (reference sequence). DNA for the CDR3: TGTGCCTGGAGTCGAGCGGGAGTCACAGATACGCAGTATTTT. Amino acid sequence: CAWSRAGVTDTQYF.

The rearrangement links TRBV6-5 to TRBJ2-7; D might be TRBD1 (5 bases). Trimming removed 6 bases from V and 6 bases from J, with 12 bases in between. The CDR3 contains 12 residues. CDR1 is MNHEY, CDR2 SVGAGI, per germline. The CDR3 loop reads CASRQGSLEQYF. DNA of the CDR3: TGTGCCAGCAGGCAGGGTTCACTCGAGCAGTACTTC.

V usage is TRBV7-9 and J usage is TRBJ2-2; perhaps TRBD2 as D (5 bases). Germline lookup yields CDR1 SEHNR and CDR2 FQNEAQ (reference sequence). V gave up 6 bases and J gave up 7 bases, with 6 bases separating them. The CDR3 has 11 residues. As DNA, the CDR3 is TGTGCCAGCAGTCGGGGCGGGGAGCTGTTTTTT. Its protein is CASSRGGELFF.

The rearrangement joins TRBV28 to TRBJ1-6, with D unclear. The germline V and J ends were trimmed by 6 bases and 10 bases, with 10 bases remaining between them. CDR1 and CDR2 from the germline V gene are MDHEN and SYDVKM. The CDR3 loop spans 12 amino acids. The CDR3 loop is CASSNEQSPLHF. DNA of the CDR3: TGTGCCAGCAGCAACGAACAATCACCCCTCCACTTT. The whole variable domain, filled in from reference TRBV28 and TRBJ1-6, reads DVKVTQSSRYLVKRTGEKVFLECVQDMDHENMFWYRQDPGLGLRLIYFSYDVKMKEKGDIPEGYSVSREKKERFSLILESASTNQTSMYLCASSNEQSPLHFGNGTRLTVT.

The chain carries TRBV4-3 and TRBJ2-3, with 10 nucleotides matching TRBD2. Germline trimming cut 0 bases from V and 4 bases from J; bases unmatched to any gene: 19. CDR3 length equals 21 residues. Germline loops: CDR1 LGHNA, CDR2 YSLEER. The CDR3 loop is CASSQELRASGSLGRADTQYF. The CDR3 nucleotides are TGCGCCAGCAGCCAAGAACTTAGGGCTAGCGGGAGTTTGGGGAGGGCAGATACGCAGTATTTT.

This chain connects TRBV27 to TRBJ2-2, with TRBD2 as a possible D gene (5 bases). The CDR3 is made up of 16 amino acids. Per germline, CDR1 MNHEY and CDR2 SMNVEV (reference sequence). The V gene lost 1 base and the J gene lost 0 bases, with 9 bases spanning the gap. Written as DNA, the CDR3 is TGTGCCAGCAGTTTATTTACGGGGTCGAACACCGGGGAGCTGTTTTTT. It specifies CASSLFTGSNTGELFF.

The sample holds a few counts of this clone. The chain has TRBV19 and TRBJ1-3; D perhaps matches TRBD1 (5 bases). This CDR3 has 15 residues. Germline loops: CDR1 LNHDA, CDR2 SQIVND (reference sequence). With 6 bases removed from V and 3 bases from J, the gap between germline ends came to 15 bases. CDR3 region: CASSLDRSYGNTIYF. DNA of the CDR3: TGTGCCAGTAGCCTTGACAGATCCTATGGAAACACCATATATTTT.

The chain links TRBV11-2 to TRBJ2-2; 11 bases agree with TRBD2. Germline-derived CDR1 and CDR2 are SGHAT and FQNNGV. This CDR3 region has 16 residues. V lost 4 bases to trimming and J lost 6 bases; unmatched junction nucleotides: 7. This chain's CDR3 is CASSSITSGSSGELFF. Here the CDR3 DNA reads TGTGCCAGCAGCTCAATAACTAGCGGGAGTTCCGGGGAGCTGTTTTTT.

The chain links TRBV18 to TRBJ2-7; D remains unclear. Germline V gene data show CDR1 as KGHSH and CDR2 as LQKENI. The ends were cut back, 5 bases at V and 0 bases at J, with 11 bases in the middle. CDR3 length equals 14 residues. As DNA, the CDR3 is TGTGCCAGCTCAGCCACGAGGAGCTCCTACGAGCAGTACGTC. As protein: CASSATRSSYEQYV.

This clone was counted a few times. This chain links TRBV6-5 with TRBJ1-2, with D maybe TRBD1 (5 bases). Trimming removed 0 bases from V and 7 bases from J, with 15 bases in between. CDR3 length: 15 amino acids. Germline CDR1 and CDR2: MNHEY and SVGAGI. The CDR3 DNA reads TGTGCCAGCAGTTACTCCAATACAGGTCTGGGTGGCTACACCTTC. Amino acid sequence: CASSYSNTGLGGYTF.